This entry lists 17 T cell receptor beta chains sequenced from one sample in a study of cytomegalovirus exposure and HLA in healthy donors. Primers: 60 Vbeta forward and 13 Jbeta reverse. Generated by immunoSEQ multiplex PCR, the TCRdb table keeps only in-frame clones and is missing some. The data show some 150,000 clones, with around four fifths seen just once and 0.95% to 1.5% held by the top ten. Input material: PBMCs. These receptors were taken from a woman aged 45-65 years in good health and CMV-seronegative.

A few counts support this clone. The chain links TRBV9 to TRBJ2-6; perhaps TRBD1 as D (5 bases). The CDR3 extends over 19 amino acids. CDR1 SGDLS and CDR2 YYNGEE come from the germline V gene. V lost 4 bases and J lost 0, with 20 bases in between. The CDR3 is CASSRFVSRGLSGANVLTF. DNA of the CDR3: TGTGCCAGCAGCCGCTTTGTTTCTAGGGGTCTCTCTGGGGCCAACGTCCTGACTTTC.

This sequence joins TRBV29-1 and TRBJ2-2, with 14 nucleotides matching TRBD2. The length of the CDR3 is 16 residues. V shed 4 bases and J 5 bases; nucleotides not matched to a gene: 6. In germline, CDR1 is SQVTM, CDR2 ANQGSEA. In DNA, the CDR3 is TGCAGCGTTGGGGGACTAGCGGGGGTGGGGACCGGGGAGCTGTTTTTT. Translated, it gives CSVGGLAGVGTGELFF.

The chain couples TRBV4-2 to TRBJ2-7; 9 bases are a match to TRBD1. From germline, CDR1 is LGHNA and CDR2 YNFKEQ. V trimming: 1 base; J trimming: 0 bases; junction bases outside the gene matches: 1. The CDR3 has 15 residues. CDR3 in amino acids: CASSQGQGDSYEQYF. CDR3 DNA sequence: TGTGCCAGCAGCCAAGGACAGGGGGACTCCTACGAGCAGTACTTC.

This rearrangement joins TRBV4-1 to TRBJ1-2; no clear D gene. This CDR3 is built from 14 residues. Germline-derived CDR1 and CDR2 are MGHRA and YSYEKL. Trimming removed 1 base at V and 3 bases at J, with 9 bases between. The CDR3 DNA is TGCGCCAGCAGCCAAGGGGCAGCAGACTATGGCTACACCTTC. Protein sequence: CASSQGAADYGYTF.

The genes are TRBV27 and TRBJ1-1; D may be TRBD1 (6 bases). Germline CDR1 and CDR2: MNHEY and SMNVEV (reference sequence). The V end was cut by 3 bases, the J end by 4 bases, with 12 bases between. This CDR3 spans 14 amino acids. CDR3 region: CASSFGRGSTEAFF. The CDR3 coding sequence is TGTGCCAGCAGTTTCGGCAGGGGATCCACTGAAGCTTTCTTT.

The rearrangement joins TRBV19 to TRBJ1-2; 7 bases agree with TRBD1. The CDR3 has 14 residues. Germline assignment: CDR1 LNHDA and CDR2 SQIVND (reference sequence). V was clipped by 7 bases and J by 5 bases; unmatched bases: 10. CDR3 in amino acids: CASNPIQGWYGYTF. In DNA form, the CDR3 reads TGTGCCAGTAACCCTATACAGGGGTGGTATGGCTACACCTTC.

The V and J genes are TRBV6-6 and TRBJ2-1; TRBD2 matches 12 bases. This CDR3 region has 14 residues. Per germline, CDR1 MNHNY and CDR2 SVGAGI (reference sequence). V was clipped by 5 bases and J by 10 bases; unmatched bases: 6. CDR3 coding DNA: TGTGCCAGCAGTCGACTAGCGGGAGATTGGGAGCAGTTCTTC. This codes for CASSRLAGDWEQFF.

The chain has TRBV4-2 and TRBJ2-7; 10 bases align to TRBD2. The length of the CDR3 is 17 residues. The J segment lost 6 bases and the V segment lost 0 bases, leaving 11 bases of the junction unmatched. The V gene's germline CDR1 is LGHNA and CDR2 YNFKEQ. In DNA, the CDR3 is TGTGCCAGCAGCCAAGATGAGAGCGGGAGGGCCTACTCCGAGCAGTACTTC. It encodes CASSQDESGRAYSEQYF.

This clone was observed a few times. The gene calls are TRBV5-4 and TRBJ1-5, with 8 bases lining up with TRBD1. The CDR3 extends over 15 amino acids. The V segment lost 4 bases and the J segment 3 bases; nucleotides outside the gene matches: 6. Germline CDR1 and CDR2: SGHNT and YYREEE (reference sequence). CDR3 DNA sequence: TGTGCCAGCAGCCAGGGGACAGGTAACAATCAGCCCCAGCATTTT. Translation: CASSQGTGNNQPQHF.

A few counts support this clone. The chain employs TRBV7-2 and TRBJ2-7; TRBD2 matches at 11 bases. Looked up from germline, CDR1 is SGHTA and CDR2 is FQGNSA. After removal of 5 bases from V and 4 bases from J, the junction contained 7 bases not matched to a gene. CDR3 length: 15 residues. CDR3 in amino acids: CASSPTSGSNYEQYF. The CDR3 DNA follows: TGTGCCAGCAGCCCAACTAGCGGGAGTAATTACGAGCAGTACTTC. Supplemented by reference TRBV7-2 and TRBJ2-7, the full variable domain reads GAGVSQSPSNKVTEKGKDVELRCDPISGHTALYWYRQSLGQGLEFLIYFQGNSAPDKSGLPSDRFSAERTGGSVSTLTIQRTQQEDSAVYLCASSPTSGSNYEQYFGPGTRLTVT.

The chain employs TRBV11-2 and TRBJ2-7; 9 nucleotides agree with TRBD2. The germline CDR1 and CDR2 sequences are SGHAT and FQNNGV. V shed 5 bases and J 5 bases; nucleotides not matched to a gene: 7. CDR3 length: 14 residues. The CDR3 DNA reads as TGTGCCAGCAGCCCCACTAGCGGGCTGAACGAGCAGTACTTC. Its protein product is CASSPTSGLNEQYF.

The gene calls are TRBV7-2 and TRBJ2-7; maybe TRBD2 (6 bases). Germline CDR1 SGHTA, CDR2 FQGNSA. Trimming shortened V by 2 bases and J by 2 bases, and 10 bases separated the two germline ends. CDR3 size: 14 residues. The CDR3 loop reads CASSLWRGPYEQYF. The CDR3 DNA sequence: TGTGCCAGCAGCTTATGGCGGGGCCCCTACGAGCAGTACTTC.

The gene calls are TRBV7-9 and TRBJ1-2, with TRBD1 as a possible D gene (5 bases). CDR1 is SEHNR, CDR2 FQNEAQ, per germline (reference sequence). V was clipped by 4 bases and J by 4 bases, with 13 bases between them. The CDR3 spans 14 residues. Written as DNA, the CDR3 is TGTGCCAGCAGCTCGCCCGGGGGGGGCTATGGCTACACCTTC. As protein: CASSSPGGGYGYTF.

The V call is TRBV6-6, the J call TRBJ2-7; 7 nucleotides align to TRBD1. Germline V gene data show CDR1 as MNHNY and CDR2 as SVGAGI (reference sequence). Trimming at V came to 5 bases and at J to 7 bases, leaving 14 bases not matched to a gene. The CDR3 totals 15 residues. CDR3 DNA: TGTGCCAGCAGTCCGATTAGACAGGGTCTTTGGGAGCAGTACTTC. Amino acids: CASSPIRQGLWEQYF.

This clone came up a few times. The chain employs TRBV7-9 and TRBJ1-1, with a possible D match to TRBD1 (5 bases). V lost 6 bases to trimming and J lost 5 bases, with 10 bases between them. CDR3 length: 12 residues. Germline V gene data show CDR1 as SEHNR and CDR2 as FQNEAQ (reference sequence). This CDR3 reads CASRMGGTEAFF. Here the CDR3 DNA reads TGTGCCAGCAGAATGGGGGGAACTGAAGCTTTCTTT.

This clone was observed a single time. This rearrangement joins TRBV5-5 to TRBJ1-5; D uncertain. This CDR3 contains 14 residues. V was pared by 0 bases and J by 3 bases, with 7 bases between. CDR1 SGHKS and CDR2 YYEKEE come from the germline V gene (reference sequence). The CDR3 sequence is CASSLDSFNQPQHF. The CDR3 DNA reads as TGTGCCAGCAGCTTGGACAGCTTCAATCAGCCCCAGCATTTT.

V gene TRBV5-1 combines with J gene TRBJ1-1; TRBD1 matches 7 bases. This CDR3 contains 15 residues. V dropped 5 bases and J dropped 0; count of bases not matched to a gene: 7. Germline V gene data show CDR1 as SGHRS and CDR2 as YFSETQ. The CDR3 protein is CASREGTDLNTEAFF. The CDR3 nucleotides are TGCGCCAGCAGGGAAGGGACAGACCTGAACACTGAAGCTTTCTTT.